The rows below give T cell receptor beta chains drawn from one sample of a study of liver allograft versus peripheral blood T cells. TCRdb re-derived calls from the reads in MiXCR, one entry per CDR3 protein. The table has 1,800 or so distinct CDR3 sequences, more than 15% seen once. The receptors shown here come from a human patient who had a liver transplant. Some T cells may possibly be graft donor cells. The conserved cysteine and the conserved F or W are not part of the CDR3 here.

j_gene: TRBJ1-1
v_gene: TRBV30
CDR3aa: AWGQGDTEAF

j_gene: TRBJ1-5
v_gene: TRBV19
CDR3aa: ASRGGGPYSNQPQH

j_gene: TRBJ1-2
v_gene: TRBV5-4
CDR3aa: ASSLSGTWADYGYT

j_gene: TRBJ1-2
v_gene: TRBV27
CDR3aa: ASSFSDRVAYGYT

j_gene: TRBJ2-3
v_gene: TRBV7-2
CDR3aa: ASSSRDGRNTQY

j_gene: TRBJ1-6
v_gene: TRBV6-1
CDR3aa: ASSVRDRV

j_gene: TRBJ2-1
v_gene: TRBV5-6
CDR3aa: ASSFLGQGYNEQF

j_gene: TRBJ2-5
v_gene: TRBV7-2
CDR3aa: ASSSDRGGWMGQETQY

j_gene: TRBJ2-1
v_gene: TRBV6-1
CDR3aa: ASAEAQDGSRQF

j_gene: TRBJ1-6
v_gene: TRBV12-3/TRBV12-4
CDR3aa: ASSFGTGTSPLH

j_gene: TRBJ1-1
v_gene: TRBV20-1
CDR3aa: SAREGQGVASGTEAF

j_gene: TRBJ2-1
v_gene: TRBV7-9
CDR3aa: ASSLGSVADEQF

j_gene: TRBJ1-2
v_gene: TRBV10-3
CDR3aa: AASDRGLRGYT

j_gene: TRBJ1-2
v_gene: TRBV20-1
CDR3aa: SAREGGFGYGYT

j_gene: TRBJ2-7
v_gene: TRBV7-2
CDR3aa: ASSWGRGRQDEQY

j_gene: TRBJ2-1
v_gene: TRBV5-5
CDR3aa: ASSLYNNEQF

j_gene: TRBJ1-5
v_gene: TRBV19
CDR3aa: ASSIWAGDGNQPQH

j_gene: TRBJ1-2
v_gene: TRBV5-4
CDR3aa: ASSERGYGYT

j_gene: TRBJ1-1
v_gene: TRBV25-1
CDR3aa: ASRGGGPQGTEAF

j_gene: TRBJ2-7
v_gene: TRBV11-3
CDR3aa: ASSLGANSYEQY